The 32 T cell receptor beta chains below come from one sample, sequenced in a study of shared clonotypes between healthy human individuals (dated by TCRdb to about 2020). Preparation of the library involved the immunoSEQ multiplex PCR assay. The table comes from immuneACCESS by way of TCRdb, which keeps in-frame sequences with V and J called. Part of the clones is missing from these tables; in studies checked, under half for an unresolved V gene and the rest for unknown reasons. The table for this sample lists hundreds of thousands of clones; 60% to 85% of them were counted only once. Jointly, the top ten make up 10% to 15% of the sample. The specimen was PBMCs. The source of these receptors is a woman between 40 and 55 years old in good health. Some clones in this sample may be carry-over from other donors' samples.

The chain recombines TRBV2 with TRBJ1-1; D is unclear. This CDR3 is 9 amino acids long. The V gene's germline CDR1 is SNHLY and CDR2 FYNNEI. V shed 7 bases and J shed 8 bases, with 5 bases lying between them. The CDR3 DNA sequence: TGTGCCAGCATCCCAGAAGCTTTCTTT. It yields the protein CASIPEAFF.

A few counts support this clone. This chain connects TRBV28 to TRBJ2-7; 8 bases agree with TRBD1. Germline lookup yields CDR1 MDHEN and CDR2 SYDVKM. Trimming at V came to 5 bases and at J to 4 bases, leaving 4 bases not matched to a gene. The CDR3 extends over 13 amino acids. The CDR3 DNA reads TGTGCCAGCAGTAGCAGGGGGCCTTACGAGCAGTACTTC. This codes for CASSSRGPYEQYF.

As regards this clone: A read error may explain this, as a much larger clone is one base away. The V call is TRBV6-1, the J call TRBJ1-5; D perhaps matches TRBD1 (5 bases). V was pared by 8 bases and J by 4 bases, with 15 bases between. Germline V gene data show CDR1 as MNHNS and CDR2 as SASEGT. CDR3 length: 14 residues. This CDR3 is CASGVGGWNQPQHF. CDR3 DNA sequence: TGTGCCAGCGGTGTGGGGGGTTGGAATCAGCCCCAGCATTTT.

The rearrangement links TRBV30 to TRBJ1-1; TRBD1 matches at 7 bases. V lost 2 bases and J lost 4; bases outside the gene matches: 7. CDR1 is GTSNPN, CDR2 SVGIG, per germline (reference sequence). The CDR3 spans 14 residues. CDR3 sequence reads: CAWSRPGGSTEAFF. The CDR3 DNA reads as TGTGCCTGGAGTCGCCCAGGGGGGTCCACTGAAGCTTTCTTT.

The chain joins TRBV4-2 to TRBJ2-7, with TRBD1 matching 7 bases. The V and J ends lost 0 bases and 4 bases, in that order; junction bases with no gene match: 3. Per germline, CDR1 LGHNA and CDR2 YNFKEQ. The CDR3 is 14 amino acids. CDR3 bases: TGTGCCAGCAGCCAAGAAAGGACAGGATACGAGCAGTACTTC. Translated: CASSQERTGYEQYF.

On this clone: Other DNA sequences in the same sample also yield this CDR3. The chain is built from TRBV20-1 and TRBJ1-1; D is undetermined. Germline loops: CDR1 DFQATT, CDR2 SNEGSKA (reference sequence). The length of the CDR3 is 11 residues. The ends were cut back, 2 bases at V and 0 bases at J, with 1 base in the middle. The CDR3 reads CSARLNTEAFF. The DNA of the CDR3 is TGCAGTGCTAGATTGAACACTGAAGCTTTCTTT.

In this sample, this clone turned up a few times. The germline gene is not matched at one end of the junction; a read error may be the cause. This rearrangement joins TRBV7-7 to TRBJ2-7; the D is unclear. CDR3 length: 12 residues. In germline, CDR1 is SSHAT, CDR2 FNYEAQ (reference sequence). CDR3 coding DNA: TGTGCTAGCAGCTTAGTGCCCAGCGAGCAGTACTTC. Its translation is CASSLVPSEQYF.

This clone occurred a few times. The rearrangement uses TRBV18 and TRBJ2-3, with D maybe TRBD1 (6 bases). There are 13 residues in the CDR3. Looked up from germline, CDR1 is KGHSH and CDR2 is LQKENI. The ends were cut back, 8 bases at V and 1 base at J, with 10 bases in the middle. The chain's CDR3 is CASQGSGTDTQYF. DNA of the CDR3: TGTGCCAGCCAGGGGAGTGGCACAGATACGCAGTATTTT.

The rearrangement joins TRBV10-3 to TRBJ2-7; 9 bases are a match to TRBD1. Germline CDR1 reads ENHRY; CDR2 reads SYGVKD. CDR3 length equals 17 residues. After removal of 0 bases from V and 0 bases from J, the junction contained 6 bases not matched to a gene. As DNA, the CDR3 is TGTGCCATCAGTGAGTCGCGTCTGGACAGGGGCTCCTACGAGCAGTACTTC. Protein product: CAISESRLDRGSYEQYF.

J is TRBJ2-7 and V is TRBV5-1; D is possibly TRBD1 (6 bases). Germline CDR1 is SGHRS and CDR2 is YFSETQ. CDR3 size: 16 residues. The V end was cut by 3 bases, the J end by 0 bases, with 16 bases between. CDR3 region: CASSWDDRPSSYEQYF. The CDR3 bases are TGCGCCAGCAGCTGGGACGACAGGCCCAGCTCCTACGAGCAGTACTTC.

This clone was counted ten times or more. The chain is built from TRBV2 and TRBJ2-7, with D unresolved. The V and J ends lost 4 bases and 2 bases respectively, with 3 bases between them. The CDR3 totals 11 residues. CDR1 SNHLY and CDR2 FYNNEI come from the germline V gene. CDR3 sequence reads: CASSVTYEQYF. CDR3 nucleotide sequence: TGTGCCAGCAGTGTAACCTACGAGCAGTACTTC.

This chain links TRBV5-1 with TRBJ2-2, with D uncertain. The germline gives CDR1 SGHRS, CDR2 YFSETQ. V lost 2 bases, J lost 5 bases, and 13 bases lay in between. The CDR3 spans 15 residues. The CDR3 here is CASSLLSGVTGELFF. DNA for the CDR3: TGCGCCAGCAGCTTACTTTCAGGCGTGACCGGGGAGCTGTTTTTT. Together with reference TRBV5-1 and TRBJ2-2, the CDR3 gives the full variable domain: KAGVTQTPRYLIKTRGQQVTLSCSPISGHRSVSWYQQTPGQGLQFLFEYFSETQRNKGNFPGRFSGRQFSNSRSEMNVSTLELGDSALYLCASSLLSGVTGELFFGEGSRLTVL.

This rearrangement joins TRBV10-3 to TRBJ2-7, with 7 bases identical to TRBD1. Germline CDR1 reads ENHRY; CDR2 reads SYGVKD. Trimming cost V 6 bases and J 1 base; bases outside gene matches: 6. This CDR3 region has 14 residues. The CDR3, as DNA: TGTGCCATCAGCCAGGGGGATCTATCCTACGAGCAGTACTTC. Protein sequence: CAISQGDLSYEQYF.

V is TRBV7-2 and J is TRBJ2-1, with 9 bases that match TRBD2. V lost 0 bases, J lost 3 bases, and 3 bases stayed unmatched. Germline values: CDR1 SGHTA, CDR2 FQGNSA. This CDR3 region has 16 residues. CDR3: CASSLAGSGSYNEQFF. The CDR3 DNA reads TGTGCCAGCAGCTTAGCCGGTAGCGGGAGCTACAATGAGCAGTTCTTC.

The chain recombines TRBV2 with TRBJ2-3, with D uncertain. The CDR3 is made up of 12 amino acids. The V end was cut by 5 bases, the J end by 0 bases, with 3 bases between. CDR1 and CDR2 (germline): SNHLY, FYNNEI. CDR3 amino acids: CASSFSTDTQYF. Here the CDR3 DNA reads TGTGCCAGCAGTTTCAGCACAGATACGCAGTATTTT.

Here the CDR3 reads CASSLREDSYEQYF. As DNA, the CDR3 is TGTGCCAGCAGCCTCCGGGAGGACTCTTACGAGCAGTACTTC. The chain carries TRBV7-2 and TRBJ2-7; 7 bases agree with TRBD2. V lost 5 bases and J lost 4; bases outside the gene matches: 8. Germline CDR1 and CDR2: SGHTA and FQGNSA. The CDR3 covers 14 residues.

V usage is TRBV6-4 and J usage is TRBJ2-1; 8 positions agree with TRBD2. Germline CDR1 is MRHNA and CDR2 is SNTAGT. The V segment lost 2 bases and the J segment 5 bases; nucleotides outside the gene matches: 5. The CDR3 spans 15 residues. CDR3 amino acids: CASSDALAGNNEQFF. CDR3 coding DNA: TGTGCCAGCAGTGACGCTCTAGCGGGCAACAATGAGCAGTTCTTC.

This chain joins TRBV19 and TRBJ2-5; 7 bases fit TRBD2. CDR3 length: 17 amino acids. From germline, CDR1 is LNHDA and CDR2 SQIVND (reference sequence). The trim removed 4 bases at V and 0 bases at J, leaving 11 bases unmatched. CDR3 nucleotides: TGTGCCAGTAGTAAACGACTGGCAGCGGGGTACCAAGAGACCCAGTACTTC. Residues: CASSKRLAAGYQETQYF.

This chain links TRBV5-1 with TRBJ2-5; TRBD2 is a possible D gene (6 bases). The CDR3 is 16 amino acids. The germline CDR1 and CDR2 sequences are SGHRS and YFSETQ. V lost 1 base, J lost 3 bases, and 16 bases lay in between. CDR3 region: CASSLSPAGREETQYF. CDR3 nucleotide sequence: TGCGCCAGCAGCTTGTCCCCAGCGGGCCGAGAAGAGACCCAGTACTTC.

The gene calls are TRBV7-6 and TRBJ2-5, with D perhaps TRBD1 (5 bases). Germline V gives CDR1 SGHVS, CDR2 FNYEAQ. The ends were cut back, 1 base at V and 5 bases at J, with 20 bases in the middle. The CDR3 contains 17 residues. CDR3 bases: TGTGCCAGCAGCTTAGGTGGGGCGGACGCCCGTCGGGAGACCCAGTACTTC. Translating gives CASSLGGADARRETQYF.

The genes are TRBV10-2 and TRBJ2-5; 13 positions agree with TRBD2. Per germline, CDR1 WSHSY and CDR2 SAAADI. The junction had 5 bases not matched to a gene; V was cut back by 6 bases and J by 4 bases. The CDR3 extends over 15 amino acids. The CDR3 here is CASRGTSGISETQYF. CDR3 nucleotides: TGCGCCAGCAGGGGGACTAGCGGGATATCAGAGACCCAGTACTTC.

The chain combines TRBV10-2 with TRBJ1-3; possible D gene TRBD1, 5 bases. V shed 6 bases and J shed 0 bases, with 6 bases lying between them. CDR1 is WSHSY, CDR2 SAAADI, per germline. The CDR3 covers 13 residues. The CDR3 sequence is CASRGPSGNTIYF. CDR3 DNA: TGCGCCAGCAGGGGGCCCTCTGGAAACACCATATATTTT.

The chain recombines TRBV10-2 with TRBJ2-2; D unclear. The CDR3 extends over 14 amino acids. Germline CDR1 WSHSY, CDR2 SAAADI. V lost 4 bases and J 1 base, leaving 7 bases between the germline ends. The CDR3 coding sequence is TGCGCCAGCAGTGGAGGCAAGAACACCGGGGAGCTGTTTTTT. It codes for CASSGGKNTGELFF.

Worth noting for this clone: The same CDR3 can be traced to other DNA sequences in this sample. The chain links TRBV11-2 to TRBJ2-5, with 10 bases identical to TRBD1. Germline V gene lookup returns CDR1 SGHAT and CDR2 FQNNGV. The CDR3 consists of 15 residues. J was trimmed by 5 bases and V by 5 bases; bases with no gene match: 8. CDR3 nucleotide sequence: TGTGCCAGCAGCACACCGACAGGGGGCAGGGAGACCCAGTACTTC. Translation: CASSTPTGGRETQYF.

The chain joins TRBV18 to TRBJ2-7; D tentatively fits TRBD1 or TRBD2 (6 bases each). Trimming removed 2 bases from V and 7 bases from J, with 18 bases in between. The CDR3 length is 15 residues. Germline CDR1 is KGHSH and CDR2 is LQKENI. The CDR3, as DNA: TGTGCCAGCTCACCAGGGGGAGGCGTTACAGGGGAGCAGTACTTC. Translating gives CASSPGGGVTGEQYF.

The CDR3 sequence is CASSFNYEQYF. In nucleotides, the CDR3 is TGTGCCAGCAGTTTTAATTACGAGCAGTACTTC. The chain has TRBV6-5 and TRBJ2-7; no clear D. Deletions cut 4 bases from V and 4 bases from J, with 5 bases between. CDR1 and CDR2 from the germline V gene are MNHEY and SVGAGI. The CDR3 consists of 11 residues.

This chain connects TRBV2 to TRBJ2-7; 7 nucleotides agree with TRBD1. Germline V lookup: CDR1 SNHLY, CDR2 FYNNEI. J gave up 5 bases and V 10 bases, and 5 bases lay outside the gene matches. There are 11 residues in the CDR3. CDR3 amino acids: CATTGSDEQYF. DNA for the CDR3: TGTGCCACGACAGGGTCCGACGAGCAGTACTTC.

The chain employs TRBV9 and TRBJ1-1, with no clear D. The V end lost 4 bases, the J end lost 0 bases, and 10 bases lay between the germline ends. From germline, CDR1 is SGDLS and CDR2 YYNGEE. The CDR3 totals 14 residues. The CDR3 protein is CASSPGSMNTEAFF. DNA of the CDR3: TGTGCCAGCAGCCCTGGGAGCATGAACACTGAAGCTTTCTTT.

The chain joins TRBV28 to TRBJ2-7; 8 bases align to TRBD2. Germline lookup yields CDR1 MDHEN and CDR2 SYDVKM. Trimming removed 3 bases from V and 4 bases from J; junction bases left unmatched: 8. The CDR3 contains 15 residues. CDR3 coding DNA: TGTGCCAGCAGTTTTCTCCAGCGGGAGACGTACGAGCAGTACTTC. It encodes CASSFLQRETYEQYF.

The gene calls are TRBV19 and TRBJ1-2; no reliable D call. Germline-derived CDR1 and CDR2 are LNHDA and SQIVND (reference sequence). Trimming stripped 5 bases from V and 4 bases from J, with 20 bases between. This CDR3 is 16 amino acids long. The CDR3 DNA follows: TGTGCCAGTAGTCTGGCAGGATGGGCTACGGGCTATGGCTACACCTTC. This encodes CASSLAGWATGYGYTF. The full variable domain, in which reference TRBV19 and TRBJ1-2 provide the parts outside the CDR3, is DGGITQSPKYLFRKEGQNVTLSCEQNLNHDAMYWYRQDPGQGLRLIYYSQIVNDFQKGDIAEGYSVSREKKESFPLTVTSAQKNPTAFYLCASSLAGWATGYGYTFGSGTRLTVV.

This clone was found once. The rearrangement uses TRBV5-3 and TRBJ1-1; a weak D match, TRBD1 (5 bases). TRBV5-3 is placed among ORFs of uncertain function. Deletions cut 2 bases from V and 6 bases from J, with 11 bases between. CDR3 size: 13 residues. The CDR3 reads CARSFFGDPEAFF. Here the CDR3 DNA reads TGTGCCAGAAGCTTTTTTGGGGACCCTGAAGCTTTCTTT.

On this clone itself: This likely reflects a read error, since a far larger clone is one base away. The V call is TRBV5-6, the J call TRBJ1-1; no clear D. Per germline, CDR1 SGHDT and CDR2 YYEEEE. Between the trimmed V and J ends, which lost 1 base and 1 base, there was a span of 14 bases. This CDR3 is 16 amino acids long. The CDR3 DNA reads as TGTGCCAGCAGCTTGTCGGCAAGCCGGTGGAACACTGAAGCTTTCTTT. Amino acid sequence: CASSLSASRWNTEAFF.